The clone carrying this TCR beta chain turned up a few times. Antigen specificity is unknown. These data belong to a study of cytomegalovirus exposure and HLA in healthy donors. Study conclusions and caveats: Later analysis associated a missense DCLRE1C variant with TCR beta V- and J-gene trimming. Later analysis suggested most CMV-associated TCR beta chains were HLA-restricted.

Primers included in the PCR were 60 Vbeta and 13 Jbeta primers. The repertoire was sequenced with immunoSEQ multiplex PCR; TCRdb's copy has only in-frame clones and lacks some. The data contain 150,000 to 200,000 clones, 65% to 85% of them singletons. CDR1 and CDR2 (germline): SGHAT, FQNNGV. The CDR3 length is 14 residues. The ends lost 6 bases at V and 7 bases at J; junction bases unmatched: 6. The sample consisted of PBMCs. The chain links TRBV11-2 to TRBJ1-4; 9 bases are shared with TRBD1. This TCR was recovered from a man between 60 and 75 years old in good health and CMV-seronegative. CDR3: CASRRDRVTEKLFF. CDR3 DNA sequence: TGTGCCAGCAGAAGGGACAGGGTGACTGAAAAACTGTTTTTT.